The 9 T cell receptor beta chains below were found in one sample sequenced in a study of blood T cell repertoires in COVID-19. This table comes from immunoSEQ multiplex PCR, and its TCRdb copy is limited to in-frame clones, with some not included. The sample includes around 50,000 clones, roughly four fifths of them seen just once. Sequenced material: peripheral blood. The receptors derive from a woman aged 80 or over with acute or convalescent COVID-19.

The chain combines TRBV15 with TRBJ1-3; 10 bases agree with TRBD1. V was clipped by 4 bases and J by 0 bases; unmatched bases: 9. CDR1 and CDR2 from the germline V gene are LNHNV and YYDKDF (reference sequence). The CDR3 is made up of 18 amino acids. The CDR3 coding sequence is TGTGCCACCAGCACTCCCGGGACAGGGGCCTTCTCTGGAAACACCATATATTTT. Encoded protein: CATSTPGTGAFSGNTIYF.

The J gene is TRBJ2-1, the V gene TRBV5-1, with 11 bases aligning to TRBD2. Trimming took 3 bases from V and 7 from J; bases not matched to a gene: 12. Germline assignment: CDR1 SGHRS and CDR2 YFSETQ. The CDR3 sequence is 17 residues long. CDR3 bases: TGCGCCAGCAGCTACGGACTAGCGGGCCGGCTGGTAAATGAGCAGTTCTTC. It yields the protein CASSYGLAGRLVNEQFF. The entire variable domain, with the rest obtained from reference TRBV5-1 and TRBJ2-1, is as follows: KAGVTQTPRYLIKTRGQQVTLSCSPISGHRSVSWYQQTPGQGLQFLFEYFSETQRNKGNFPGRFSGRQFSNSRSEMNVSTLELGDSALYLCASSYGLAGRLVNEQFFGPGTRLTVL.

This chain uses TRBV5-4 with TRBJ2-3, with TRBD2 matching 11 bases. In germline, CDR1 is SGHNT, CDR2 YYREEE (reference sequence). J gave up 1 base and V 4 bases, and 5 bases lay outside the gene matches. CDR3 length equals 16 residues. The CDR3 sequence: CASSPGLAVGTDTQYF. CDR3 DNA sequence: TGTGCCAGCAGCCCGGGACTAGCGGTCGGCACAGATACGCAGTATTTT.

The rearrangement uses TRBV6-5 and TRBJ2-7; 8 nucleotides align to TRBD1. V lost 6 bases, J lost 5 bases, and 6 bases stayed unmatched. The CDR3 is 13 residues long. Germline lookup yields CDR1 MNHEY and CDR2 SVGAGI. The CDR3 loop reads CASRSPTGDEQYF. CDR3 nucleotide sequence: TGTGCCAGCAGGTCCCCGACAGGGGACGAGCAGTACTTC.

For the CDR3, the DNA is TGTGCCAGCAGCTTATCTAATGGTGGTGGCTACACCTTC. The encoded protein is CASSLSNGGGYTF. The chain couples TRBV7-8 to TRBJ1-2; D uncertain. The CDR3 is 13 residues long. Germline V gene lookup returns CDR1 SGHVS and CDR2 FQNEAQ. The ends were cut back, 2 bases at V and 7 bases at J, with 11 bases in the middle.

The chain employs TRBV7-9 and TRBJ2-1; 11 positions match TRBD2. Germline-derived CDR1 and CDR2 are SEHNR and FQNEAQ (reference sequence). Trimming took 5 bases from V and 5 from J; bases not matched to a gene: 5. The CDR3 spans 15 residues. The CDR3 coding sequence is TGTGCCAGCAGCCCAACTAGCGGGGGAAACAATGAGCAGTTCTTC. It encodes CASSPTSGGNNEQFF.

The chain links TRBV5-1 to TRBJ1-1, with 7 bases that match TRBD1. Germline lookup yields CDR1 SGHRS and CDR2 YFSETQ. Trimming cost V 2 bases and J 0 bases; bases outside gene matches: 1. The CDR3 sequence is 14 residues long. As DNA, the CDR3 is TGCGCCAGCAGCTTCGGGACAGTGAACACTGAAGCTTTCTTT. Encoded protein: CASSFGTVNTEAFF.

V and J are TRBV2 and TRBJ2-3; 8 bases are shared with TRBD1. In germline, CDR1 is SNHLY, CDR2 FYNNEI. The V and J ends lost 2 bases and 5 bases, in that order; junction bases with no gene match: 6. This CDR3 has 15 amino acids. The CDR3 DNA follows: TGTGCCAGCAGTGAACCAGGGGGCATAGGAGATACGCAGTATTTT. The encoded protein is CASSEPGGIGDTQYF. The whole variable domain, filled in from reference TRBV2 and TRBJ2-3, reads EPEVTQTPSHQVTQMGQEVILRCVPISNHLYFYWYRQILGQKVEFLVSFYNNEISEKSEIFDDQFSVERPDGSNFTLKIRSTKLEDSAMYFCASSEPGGIGDTQYFGPGTRLTVL.

With regard to this clone: The sample carries other DNA sequences with the same CDR3. This rearrangement joins TRBV7-7 to TRBJ2-5; D unclear. Trimming pared 1 base from V and 1 base from J, leaving 10 bases between. This CDR3 has 15 residues. CDR1 and CDR2 (germline): SSHAT, FNYEAQ (reference sequence). The CDR3 loop reads CASSLVAGSQETQYF. The CDR3 bases are TGTGCCAGCAGCTTAGTCGCAGGTAGCCAAGAGACCCAGTACTTC.